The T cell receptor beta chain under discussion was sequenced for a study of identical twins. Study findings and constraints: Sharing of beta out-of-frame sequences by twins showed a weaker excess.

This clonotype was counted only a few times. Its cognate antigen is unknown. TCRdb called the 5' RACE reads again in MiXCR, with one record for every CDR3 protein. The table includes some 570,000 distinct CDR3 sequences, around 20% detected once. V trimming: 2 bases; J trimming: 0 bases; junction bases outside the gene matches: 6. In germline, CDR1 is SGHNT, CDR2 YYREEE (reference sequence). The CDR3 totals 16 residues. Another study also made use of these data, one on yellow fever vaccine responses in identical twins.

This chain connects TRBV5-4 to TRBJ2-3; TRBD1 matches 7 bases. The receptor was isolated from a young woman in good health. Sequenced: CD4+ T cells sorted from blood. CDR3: CASSFGTDISTDTQYF. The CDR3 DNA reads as TGTGCCAGCAGCTTTGGGACAGACATTAGCACAGATACGCAGTATTTT.